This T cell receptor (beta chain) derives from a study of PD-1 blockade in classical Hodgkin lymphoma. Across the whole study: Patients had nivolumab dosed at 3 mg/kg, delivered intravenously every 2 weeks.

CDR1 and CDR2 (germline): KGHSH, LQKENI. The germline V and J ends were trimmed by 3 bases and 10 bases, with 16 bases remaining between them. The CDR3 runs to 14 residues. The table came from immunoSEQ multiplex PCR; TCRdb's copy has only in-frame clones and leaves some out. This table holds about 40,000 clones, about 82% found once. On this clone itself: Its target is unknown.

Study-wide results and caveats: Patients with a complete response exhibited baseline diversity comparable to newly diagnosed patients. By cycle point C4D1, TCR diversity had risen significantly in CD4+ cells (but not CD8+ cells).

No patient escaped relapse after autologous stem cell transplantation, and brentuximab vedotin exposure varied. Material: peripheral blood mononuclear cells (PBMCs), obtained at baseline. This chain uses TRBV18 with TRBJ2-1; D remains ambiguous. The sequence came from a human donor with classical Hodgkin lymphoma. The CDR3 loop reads CASSPGGQPWEQFF. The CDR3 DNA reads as TGTGCCAGCTCACCGGGCGGCCAGCCGTGGGAGCAGTTCTTC.